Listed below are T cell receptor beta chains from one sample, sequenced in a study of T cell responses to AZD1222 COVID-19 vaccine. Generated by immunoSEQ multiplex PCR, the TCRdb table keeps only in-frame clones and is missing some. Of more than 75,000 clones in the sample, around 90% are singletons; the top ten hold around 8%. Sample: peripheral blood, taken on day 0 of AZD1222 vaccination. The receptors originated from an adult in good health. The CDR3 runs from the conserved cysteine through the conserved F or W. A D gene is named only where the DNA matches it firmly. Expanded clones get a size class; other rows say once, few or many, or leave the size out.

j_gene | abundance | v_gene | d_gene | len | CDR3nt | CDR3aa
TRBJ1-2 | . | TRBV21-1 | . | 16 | TGTGCCAGCAGCCCCCGAGGCCGGGACCGACGGTCCGGCTACACCTTC | CASSPRGRDRRSGYTF
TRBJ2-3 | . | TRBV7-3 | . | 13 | TGTGCCAGCTCCCCTGGGTCTACAGATACGCAGTATTTT | CASSPGSTDTQYF
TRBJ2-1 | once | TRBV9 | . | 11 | TGTGCCAGCAGCGCCAGCAATGAGCAGTTCTTC | CASSASNEQFF
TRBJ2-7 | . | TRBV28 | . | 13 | TGTGCCAGCAGTTTGATAGGGGAGTGGGAGCAGTACTTC | CASSLIGEWEQYF
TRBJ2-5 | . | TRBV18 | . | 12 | TGTGCCAGCTCACCAGGGGTAGAGACCCAGTACTTC | CASSPGVETQYF
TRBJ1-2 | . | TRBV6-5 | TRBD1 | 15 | TGTGCCAGCAACCTGTCTCGGGGACAGTACTATGGCTACACCTTC | CASNLSRGQYYGYTF
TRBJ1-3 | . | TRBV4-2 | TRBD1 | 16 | TGTGCCAGCAGCCGGAAGCGACAGGGGGAGGGAAACACCATATATTTT | CASSRKRQGEGNTIYF
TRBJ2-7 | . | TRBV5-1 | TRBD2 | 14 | TGCGCCAGCAGACTAGCGGGACCAACCTACGAGCAGTACTTC | CASRLAGPTYEQYF
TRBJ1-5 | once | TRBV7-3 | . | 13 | TGTGCCAGCAGCTTATACAACAATCAGCCCCAGCATTTT | CASSLYNNQPQHF
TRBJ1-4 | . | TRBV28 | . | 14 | TGTGCCAGCAGTTTACCCGCAACTAATGAAAAACTGTTTTTT | CASSLPATNEKLFF